This T cell receptor (beta chain) comes out of a study of human T cells and chemical hapten exposure. Trimming stripped 2 bases from V and 3 bases from J, with 9 bases between. CDR3 size: 14 residues. In germline, CDR1 is MNHEY, CDR2 SVGAGI. Time point described: pre-sensitization, week 0. Treatment given: therapeutic diphenylcyclopropenone sensitization with weekly scalp DPC. MiXCR, run by TCRdb on the RACE reads, gives a single entry per CDR3 protein. The table shows some 200,000 distinct CDR3 sequences, with around 30% occurring only once. The specimen was whole blood, collected in connection with sensitization to the hapten diphenylcyclopropenone (DPC). The clonotype was recovered from a young woman with alopecia areata. Some clones in this sample may be carry-over from other donors' samples. The rearrangement joins TRBV6-5 to TRBJ2-3; D uncertain. This CDR3 is CASSYTPLTDTQYF. The DNA for the CDR3 is TGTGCCAGCAGTTACACCCCTTTGACAGATACGCAGTATTTT.